This TCR beta chain stems from a study of cytomegalovirus exposure and HLA in healthy donors. On the study more broadly: A subsequent analysis reported that the roughly 120 validation repertoires were produced on the same platform that had also been used for the 500 to 700 first-cohort repertoires. General study results and limits: The investigators catalogued 180 or so TCR beta chains as cytomegalovirus-associated. Cytomegalovirus status was reportedly diagnosed by the classifier with high specificity and sensitivity.

To note about this clone: The antigen is unknown.

The method was immunoSEQ multiplex PCR; TCRdb's version includes in-frame clones alone and lacks a portion of them. The repertoire holds over 75,000 clones, with approximately 81% as singletons. Germline V gene data show CDR1 as GTSNPN and CDR2 as SVGIG (reference sequence). CDR3 length equals 13 residues. Trimming stripped 2 bases from V and 6 bases from J, with 13 bases between. This receptor was taken from a man younger than 30 in good health and CMV-seropositive. V gene TRBV30 combines with J gene TRBJ1-2; tentatively, D is TRBD1 (6 bases). The sequenced sample consisted of PBMCs. This chain's CDR3 is CAWSHGGGDGYTF. The DNA of the CDR3 is TGTGCCTGGAGTCATGGCGGGGGCGATGGCTACACCTTC.